Below, 2 T cell receptor beta chains from the same sample are listed, as sequenced in a study of blood T cell repertoires in COVID-19. Generated by immunoSEQ multiplex PCR, the TCRdb table keeps only in-frame clones and is missing some. The top ten hold just under 8.5% of the sample, which has tens of thousands of clones, approximately 90% seen once. Sequenced: peripheral blood. The receptors derive from a middle-aged woman with active COVID-19.

This chain connects TRBV29-1 to TRBJ1-1, with 7 nucleotides matching TRBD1. CDR3 length: 13 amino acids. CDR1 is SQVTM, CDR2 ANQGSEA, per germline. With V trimmed by 7 bases and J by 2 bases, 7 bases remained unmatched. CDR3 coding DNA: TGCAGCGGGCTACAGGGGATTAACACTGAAGCTTTCTTT. Protein product: CSGLQGINTEAFF.

In its sample, this clone was seen once. J is TRBJ2-2 and V is TRBV6-6; D is possibly TRBD1 (6 bases). Per germline, CDR1 MNHNY and CDR2 SVGAGI (reference sequence). Trimming left V 3 bases short and J 6 bases short, with 14 bases between. This CDR3 comprises 15 residues. Written as DNA, the CDR3 is TGTGCCAGCAGTTATCCAGGGGAGAAGGCCGGGGAGCTGTTTTTT. It codes for CASSYPGEKAGELFF.